This TCR beta chain was profiled in a study of T cell changes during pregnancy in multiple sclerosis. There are 15 residues in the CDR3. CDR1 is ENHRY and CDR2 is SYGVKD in the germline V gene. The ends were cut back, 3 bases at V and 5 bases at J, with 16 bases in the middle. Clones were sequenced by immunoSEQ multiplex PCR, and TCRdb holds only the in-frame ones, with some missing. The data show some 120,000 clones, with 90% to 95% seen just once and around 6% held by the top ten. This rearrangement joins TRBV10-3 to TRBJ1-1, with D perhaps TRBD1 (5 bases). Sequences were derived from peripheral blood, sampled before pregnancy. This TCR derives from a female donor with multiple sclerosis, enrolled in a pregnancy study. The CDR3 reads CAISEGRGTRTEAFF. The DNA of the CDR3 is TGTGCCATCAGTGAAGGGAGGGGCACGAGAACTGAAGCTTTCTTT.